The following is a TCR beta chain sequence with its context. Its antigen is still unknown. The CDR3 totals 14 residues. Germline V gene lookup returns CDR1 MNHNY and CDR2 SVGAGI (reference sequence). V was clipped by 0 bases and J by 5 bases, with 10 bases between them. This entry belongs to a study of OX40 agonist ivuxolimab in advanced cancers. Across the whole study: Of mixed ages from roughly 23 to 80 and averaging 60 years, the group was just under 85% male. Partial responses were achieved by three patients, of whom one had hepatocellular carcinoma and two had cutaneous melanoma. General study points: There were also nonresponders showing low normalized T-cell clonal expansion. Fewer expanded clones were found on average in CD4+ than in CD8+ T cells.

Libraries were prepared by immunoSEQ multiplex PCR; TCRdb keeps only in-frame clonotypes and omits some of them. The sample has around 64,000 clones; 84% are singletons. This sample comprised CD4+ or CD8+ T cells sorted from blood, obtained in a trial of the OX40 agonist ivuxolimab. V gene TRBV6-6 combines with J gene TRBJ1-1, with TRBD1 as a possible D gene (5 bases). This TCR was recovered from an adult with an advanced solid tumor such as melanoma, head and neck, liver or kidney cancer. DNA of the CDR3: TGTGCCAGCAGTTACTCGGACGGGGGGACTGAAGCTTTCTTT. This translates into CASSYSDGGTEAFF.